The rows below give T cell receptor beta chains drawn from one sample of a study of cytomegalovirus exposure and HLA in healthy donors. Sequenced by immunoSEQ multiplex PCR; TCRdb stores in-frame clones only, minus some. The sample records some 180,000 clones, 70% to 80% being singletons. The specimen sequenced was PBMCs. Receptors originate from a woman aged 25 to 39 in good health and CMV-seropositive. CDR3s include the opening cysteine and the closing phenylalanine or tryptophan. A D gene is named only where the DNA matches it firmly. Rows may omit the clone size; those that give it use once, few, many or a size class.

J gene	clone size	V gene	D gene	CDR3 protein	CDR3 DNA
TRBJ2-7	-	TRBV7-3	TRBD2	CASSLSGGPYYEQYF	TGTGCCAGCAGCTTATCGGGGGGGCCATACTACGAGCAGTACTTC
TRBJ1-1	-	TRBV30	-	CASRRKNTEAFF	TGTGCCTCGAGGAGAAAGAACACTGAAGCTTTCTTT
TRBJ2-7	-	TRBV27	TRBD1	CASRPYRGSSYEQYF	TGTGCCAGCAGACCGTACAGGGGAAGCTCCTACGAGCAGTACTTC
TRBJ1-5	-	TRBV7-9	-	CASSPIEAGFNQPQHF	TGTGCCAGCAGCCCAATTGAGGCAGGGTTTAATCAGCCCCAGCATTTT
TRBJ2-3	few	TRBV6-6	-	CASSLGGSTDTQYF	TGTGCCAGCAGTTTGGGGGGTAGCACAGATACGCAGTATTTT
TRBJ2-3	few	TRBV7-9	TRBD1	CASSRDRGHLTQYF	TGTGCCAGCAGCCGTGACAGGGGGCACTTAACGCAGTATTTT
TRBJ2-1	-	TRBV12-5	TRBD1	CASGLIRDRALSEQFF	TGTGCTAGTGGTTTGATCCGGGACAGGGCCTTAAGTGAGCAGTTCTTC
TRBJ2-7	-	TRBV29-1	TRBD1	CSVGQGAYEQYF	TGCAGCGTTGGGCAGGGGGCTTACGAGCAGTACTTC
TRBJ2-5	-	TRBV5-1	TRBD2	CASSPGGPEETQYF	TGCGCCAGCAGCCCGGGGGGTCCTGAAGAGACCCAGTACTTC
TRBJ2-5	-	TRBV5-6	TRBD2	CASSYLTSSQETQYF	TGTGCCAGCAGCTACCTGACTAGCTCTCAAGAGACCCAGTACTTC
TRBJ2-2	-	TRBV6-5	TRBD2	CASSYSISGRTGELFF	TGTGCCAGCAGTTACTCGATCAGCGGGAGGACCGGGGAGCTGTTTTTT
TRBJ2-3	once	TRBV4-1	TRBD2	CASRRLSGGADTQYF	TGCGCCAGCAGACGTTTGAGCGGGGGGGCAGATACGCAGTATTTT
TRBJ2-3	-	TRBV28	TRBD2	CASSSPGRGGTDTQYF	TGTGCCAGCAGTTCCCCAGGGAGGGGCGGTACAGATACGCAGTATTTT
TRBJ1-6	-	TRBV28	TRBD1	CASSSDRGLSPLHF	TGTGCCAGCAGTTCGGACAGGGGGCTATCACCCCTCCACTTT
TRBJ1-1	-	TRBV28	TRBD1	CASSPTSDRGDTEAFF	TGTGCCAGCAGTCCCACATCGGACAGGGGGGACACTGAAGCTTTCTTT
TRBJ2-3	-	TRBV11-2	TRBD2	CASSLVLAGGPGTDTQYF	TGTGCCAGCAGCTTAGTACTAGCGGGGGGACCTGGTACAGATACGCAGTATTTT
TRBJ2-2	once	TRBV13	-	CASSLGGWTGELFF	TGTGCCAGCAGCTTGGGAGGTTGGACCGGGGAGCTGTTTTTT
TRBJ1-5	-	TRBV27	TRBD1	CASSPGPDRQGQPQHF	TGTGCCAGCAGTCCCGGCCCGGACAGGCAGGGCCAGCCCCAGCATTTT
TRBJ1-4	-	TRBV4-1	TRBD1	CASSQVGTATNEKLFF	TGCGCCAGCAGCCAAGTAGGGACAGCTACTAATGAAAAACTGTTTTTT
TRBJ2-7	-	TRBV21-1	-	CASSDPGIYEQYF	TGTGCCAGCAGCGACCCAGGGATCTACGAGCAGTACTTC
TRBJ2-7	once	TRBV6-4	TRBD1	CASSDSDIAGGSSYEQYF	TGTGCCAGCAGTGACTCGGACATCGCAGGGGGTAGCTCCTACGAGCAGTACTTC
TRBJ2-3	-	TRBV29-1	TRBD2	CSVHQRGGVGNTQYF	TGCAGCGTTCACCAGCGGGGAGGGGTAGGGAATACGCAGTATTTT
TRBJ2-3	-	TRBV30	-	CAWRDYTDTQYF	TGTGCCTGGAGAGACTACACAGATACGCAGTATTTT
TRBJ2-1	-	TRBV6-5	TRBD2	CASSLAGVWYNEQFF	TGTGCCAGCAGCCTAGCGGGAGTTTGGTACAATGAGCAGTTCTTC
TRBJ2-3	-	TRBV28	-	CASSQTGTSTDTQYF	TGTGCCAGCAGCCAAACAGGGACCAGCACAGATACGCAGTATTTT
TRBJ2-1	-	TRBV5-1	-	CASSLVQTRHNEQFF	TGCGCCAGCAGCTTGGTGCAGACGAGGCACAATGAGCAGTTCTTC
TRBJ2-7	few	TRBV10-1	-	CASAPLAYEQYF	TGCGCCAGCGCCCCTTTAGCCTACGAGCAGTACTTC
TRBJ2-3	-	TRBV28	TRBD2	CASSLFKRGGPTNTQYF	TGTGCCAGCAGTTTATTTAAGCGGGGGGGCCCCACGAATACGCAGTATTTT
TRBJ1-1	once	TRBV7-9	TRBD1	CSSSYRGTEAFF	TGTTCCAGCAGCTACAGGGGTACTGAAGCTTTCTTT
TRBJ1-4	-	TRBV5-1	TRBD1	CASSLGSGGHEKLFF	TGCGCCAGCAGCTTGGGGTCAGGGGGTCACGAAAAACTGTTTTTT
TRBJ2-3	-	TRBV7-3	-	CASSLMTPGFSDTQYF	TGTGCCAGCAGCTTAATGACTCCCGGTTTTTCGGATACGCAGTATTTT
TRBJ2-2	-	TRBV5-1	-	CASSVAQGGSNTGELFF	TGCGCCAGCAGCGTCGCGCAGGGTGGGTCGAACACCGGGGAGCTGTTTTTT
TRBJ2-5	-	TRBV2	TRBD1	CASSPGTGAETQYF	TGTGCCAGCAGCCCCGGGACAGGGGCAGAGACCCAGTACTTC
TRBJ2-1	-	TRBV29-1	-	CSVIAELADEQFF	TGCAGCGTCATAGCGGAGCTTGCCGATGAGCAGTTCTTC
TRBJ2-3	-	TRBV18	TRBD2	CASSPLSASGGAQDTQYF	TGTGCCAGCTCACCACTGTCGGCTAGCGGGGGGGCTCAAGATACGCAGTATTTT
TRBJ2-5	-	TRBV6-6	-	CASSYRSGETQYF	TGTGCCAGCAGTTACCGTTCAGGGGAGACCCAGTACTTC
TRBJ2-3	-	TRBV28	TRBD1	CASSRYRGLITDTQYF	TGTGCCAGCTCTAGATACAGGGGGCTAATCACAGATACGCAGTATTTT
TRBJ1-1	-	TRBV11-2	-	CASSLAGTVSAFF	TGTGCCAGCAGCTTAGCGGGGACTGTAAGCGCTTTCTTT
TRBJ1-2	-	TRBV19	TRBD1	CASSTMNRGRIYGYTF	TGTGCCAGTAGTACGATGAACAGGGGTAGAATCTATGGCTACACCTTC
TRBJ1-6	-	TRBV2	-	CASSEGRGRSQNSPLHF	TGTGCCAGCAGTGAAGGCAGGGGTCGTTCCCAAAATTCACCCCTCCACTTT
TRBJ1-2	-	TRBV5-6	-	CASSLWYQGSGYTF	TGTGCCAGCAGCTTGTGGTACCAGGGAAGTGGCTACACCTTC
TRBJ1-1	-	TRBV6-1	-	CASSEEGYLPNTEAFF	TGTGCCAGCAGTGAAGAGGGGTACCTACCGAACACTGAAGCTTTCTTT
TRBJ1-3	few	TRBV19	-	CASSMKPSGNTIYF	TGTGCCAGTAGTATGAAGCCGTCAGGAAACACCATATATTTT
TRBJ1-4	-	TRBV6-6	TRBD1	CASRPGQATEKLFF	TGTGCCAGCAGACCTGGACAGGCGACTGAAAAACTGTTTTTT
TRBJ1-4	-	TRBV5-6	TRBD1	CASSLGPGGSEKLFF	TGTGCCAGCAGCTTGGGGCCAGGGGGCTCTGAAAAACTGTTTTTT
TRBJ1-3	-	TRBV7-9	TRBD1	CSSSPPAGGFGNTIYF	TGTTCCAGCAGCCCGCCGGCAGGGGGCTTCGGAAACACCATATATTTT
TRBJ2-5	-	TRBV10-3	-	CAIRGGQQETQYF	TGTGCCATCAGGGGCGGACAGCAAGAGACCCAGTACTTC
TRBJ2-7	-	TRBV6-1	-	CASSVGRAYEQYF	TGTGCCAGCAGTGTTGGCAGGGCCTACGAGCAGTACTTC
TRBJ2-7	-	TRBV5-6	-	CASSLSNEQYF	TGTGCCAGCAGCTTATCTAACGAGCAGTACTTC
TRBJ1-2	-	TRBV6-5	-	CASSYSMAETFYTF	TGTGCCAGCAGTTACTCGATGGCCGAAACATTCTACACCTTC
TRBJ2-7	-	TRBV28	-	CASSSGLSKQYF	TGTGCCAGCAGTTCTGGACTATCCAAGCAGTACTTC
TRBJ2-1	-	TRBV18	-	CASSPRGQLSNEQFF	TGTGCCAGCTCACCACGAGGGCAATTGAGCAATGAGCAGTTCTTC